This TCR beta chain was observed in a study of T cells after yellow fever vaccination. Study details: Some fractions had low cell numbers, and these were prepared with SMART-Seq v4 Ultra Low Input.

Germline CDR1 reads SGDLS; CDR2 reads YYNGEE. V dropped 4 bases and J dropped 3; count of bases not matched to a gene: 13. The CDR3 has 17 amino acids. It was through 5'RACE template switching that TCR cDNA was made, with a universal primer site and UMIs added. TCRdb re-called the 5' RACE reads with MiXCR, one entry per CDR3 protein. The sample lists some 350,000 distinct CDR3 sequences, more than 9% seen once, with 15% to 20% in the top ten. The study's findings and limits: Reappearance after the booster was seen for most primary-vaccination clones, at roughly 96% CD4 and roughly 90% CD8.

Note on this clonotype: Its matching antigen is unknown.

The specimen comprised PBMCs, sampled on the day of the first yellow fever vaccination. The chain uses TRBV9 and TRBJ2-3, with 8 positions matching TRBD2. This sequence originates from a man between 18 and 35 years old who received the YFV17D yellow fever vaccine. Here the CDR3 DNA reads TGTGCCAGCAGCCATGACACCGGGGGGGCCCCGACAGATACGCAGTATTTT. Residues: CASSHDTGGAPTDTQYF.